This entry lists 32 T cell receptor beta chains sequenced from one sample in a study of cytomegalovirus exposure and HLA in healthy donors. PCR was performed using 60 Vbeta and 13 Jbeta primers. Repertoires were generated with immunoSEQ multiplex PCR, while TCRdb's copy carries only in-frame clones and drops some. The table lists about 130,000 clones, 70% to 75% of them singletons. The sequencing sample was made of PBMCs. Receptors originate from a middle-aged woman in good health and CMV-seropositive.

The chain uses TRBV11-2 and TRBJ2-5, with 7 bases fitting TRBD2. The DNA end is a closer match to TRBJ2-7, so the J assignment may be wrong. The CDR3 has 13 residues. CDR1 SGHAT and CDR2 FQNNGV come from the germline V gene. The CDR3 DNA reads TGTGCCAGCAGCTTAGGCGGGAGCCGCGAGCAGTACTTC. This encodes CASSLGGSREQYF.

This sequence joins TRBV27 and TRBJ1-1; D not resolved. CDR1 and CDR2 from the germline V gene are MNHEY and SMNVEV (reference sequence). The CDR3 runs to 13 residues. Deletions cut 5 bases from V and 8 bases from J, with 15 bases between. In DNA, the CDR3 is TGTGCCAGCAGTCCTCCCTACTATTCAGAAGCTTTCTTT. It yields the protein CASSPPYYSEAFF.

The chain links TRBV7-9 to TRBJ1-2, with 7 bases aligning to TRBD1. V shed 1 base and J 8 bases; nucleotides not matched to a gene: 4. The CDR3 totals 13 residues. Germline V gives CDR1 SEHNR, CDR2 FQNEAQ (reference sequence). CDR3 bases: TGTGCCAGCAGCTTAGGGGACAGAGGAGGCTACACCTTC. Its protein product is CASSLGDRGGYTF.

This clone was seen a handful of times. The V call is TRBV10-3, the J call TRBJ1-4; 7 bases map to TRBD1. V gave up 10 bases and J gave up 0 bases; unmatched junction bases: 14. From germline, CDR1 is ENHRY and CDR2 SYGVKD. This CDR3 has 17 residues. This CDR3 reads CATYQGGKGATNEKLFF. DNA for the CDR3: TGTGCCACCTACCAGGGGGGCAAAGGGGCAACTAATGAAAAACTGTTTTTT.

The chain joins TRBV30 to TRBJ1-1; D is possibly TRBD1 (5 bases). This CDR3 has 14 residues. V was clipped by 0 bases and J by 5 bases, with 13 bases between them. Germline V gene data show CDR1 as GTSNPN and CDR2 as SVGIG (reference sequence). The chain's CDR3 is CAWSVPRVVTEAFF. The CDR3 region has the DNA TGTGCCTGGAGTGTACCCAGGGTCGTAACTGAAGCTTTCTTT.

The rearrangement links TRBV2 to TRBJ2-3; TRBD2 matches 9 bases. The trim removed 2 bases at V and 6 bases at J, leaving 6 bases unmatched. This CDR3 region has 15 residues. Germline CDR1 and CDR2: SNHLY and FYNNEI. DNA for the CDR3: TGTGCCAGCAGTGAATTGGGCGGGAGGGCCGATACGCAGTATTTT. This gives the protein CASSELGGRADTQYF.

The J gene is TRBJ1-1, the V gene TRBV9; D gene uncertain. There are 14 residues in the CDR3. Trimming removed 2 bases at V and 4 bases at J, with 12 bases between. The germline V gene encodes CDR1 SGDLS and CDR2 YYNGEE. CDR3 nucleotides: TGTGCCAGCAGCGTTCAATGGAGGAGCACTGAAGCTTTCTTT. This encodes CASSVQWRSTEAFF. The complete variable domain, with remaining parts taken from reference TRBV9 and TRBJ1-1, reads DSGVTQTPKHLITATGQRVTLRCSPRSGDLSVYWYQQSLDQGLQFLIQYYNGEERAKGNILERFSAQQFPDLHSELNLSSLELGDSALYFCASSVQWRSTEAFFGQGTRLTVV.

V and J are TRBV5-8 and TRBJ2-3, with D possibly being TRBD2 (6 bases). Trimming took off 2 bases at V and 7 bases at J, with 14 bases between the two ends. Germline CDR1 reads SGHTS; CDR2 reads YDEGEE. The CDR3 is 14 residues long. CDR3 nucleotides: TGTGCCAGCAGCTTCGGACTATTCCTTTATACGCAGTATTTT. This gives the protein CASSFGLFLYTQYF.

V and J are TRBV9 and TRBJ2-3, with 14 bases that match TRBD2. Unmatched junction bases numbered 8, after V lost 4 bases and J lost 4 bases. CDR3 length: 17 amino acids. Germline CDR1 reads SGDLS; CDR2 reads YYNGEE. CDR3 sequence (DNA): TGTGCCAGCAGCCCCAGACTAGCGGGAGGGCTTCCAGATACGCAGTATTTT. Protein: CASSPRLAGGLPDTQYF.

The DNA for the CDR3 is TGTGCCAGCAGCGTAGGAAGAGGAAAAAACTACGAGCAGTACTTC. This encodes CASSVGRGKNYEQYF. The chain is built from TRBV9 and TRBJ2-7; the D is unclear. This CDR3 comprises 15 residues. Per the germline V gene, CDR1 is SGDLS and CDR2 is YYNGEE. Trimming left V 0 bases short and J 3 bases short, with 13 bases between.

This chain joins TRBV7-2 and TRBJ1-5, with D tentatively TRBD1 (6 bases). The CDR3 is 16 amino acids. In germline, CDR1 is SGHTA, CDR2 FQGNSA. Between the trimmed V and J ends, which lost 1 base and 5 bases, there was a span of 15 bases. The CDR3 nucleotides are TGTGCCAGCAGCTTAGTTGGGGCAGGGGTTGATCAGCCCCAGCATTTT. Protein sequence: CASSLVGAGVDQPQHF.

The chain carries TRBV6-6 and TRBJ2-5; 11 bases are a match to TRBD1. The germline V gene encodes CDR1 MNHNY and CDR2 SVGAGI (reference sequence). The CDR3 is made up of 16 amino acids. The V and J ends lost 7 bases and 3 bases, in that order; junction bases with no gene match: 10. This CDR3 reads CASNHGTGGKEETQYF. The DNA for the CDR3 is TGTGCCAGCAATCACGGGACAGGGGGTAAAGAAGAGACCCAGTACTTC.

This rearrangement joins TRBV29-1 to TRBJ1-2, with 8 bases identical to TRBD1. Unmatched junction bases numbered 11, after V lost 6 bases and J lost 8 bases. The germline gives CDR1 SQVTM, CDR2 ANQGSEA. The CDR3 has 13 amino acids. The CDR3 DNA reads TGCAGCGTCCTCGGACAGGGAGTGTGGGGCTACACCTTC. It codes for CSVLGQGVWGYTF.

The J gene is TRBJ1-1, the V gene TRBV28; D is possibly TRBD1 (6 bases). Germline V gene lookup returns CDR1 MDHEN and CDR2 SYDVKM. V was pared by 6 bases and J by 6 bases, with 20 bases between. This CDR3 has 15 residues. The CDR3 reads CASSPARRGISEAFF. The DNA for the CDR3 is TGTGCCAGCAGCCCCGCCAGAAGGGGGATTTCTGAAGCTTTCTTT.

The V and J genes are TRBV28 and TRBJ2-1; 11 bases align to TRBD2. This CDR3 has 16 residues. Germline loops: CDR1 MDHEN, CDR2 SYDVKM. V shed 5 bases, J shed 0 bases, and the junction held 3 bases outside the gene matches. Written as DNA, the CDR3 is TGTGCCAGCAGTCATAGCGGGAGGGCCTCCTACAATGAGCAGTTCTTC. This translates into CASSHSGRASYNEQFF. Full variable domain (outside the CDR3, taken from reference TRBV28 and TRBJ2-1): DVKVTQSSRYLVKRTGEKVFLECVQDMDHENMFWYRQDPGLGLRLIYFSYDVKMKEKGDIPEGYSVSREKKERFSLILESASTNQTSMYLCASSHSGRASYNEQFFGPGTRLTVL.

This chain joins TRBV2 and TRBJ1-2, with 7 bases fitting TRBD1. V shed 5 bases and J 5 bases; nucleotides not matched to a gene: 8. The CDR3 contains 14 residues. Germline CDR1 SNHLY, CDR2 FYNNEI. The chain's CDR3 is CASSTDRELYGYTF. CDR3 in DNA: TGTGCCAGCAGTACCGACAGGGAACTGTATGGCTACACCTTC.

The V and J genes are TRBV19 and TRBJ1-5, with D perhaps TRBD1 (6 bases). Deletions cut 7 bases from V and 3 bases from J, with 10 bases between. This CDR3 is built from 13 residues. The germline gives CDR1 LNHDA, CDR2 SQIVND (reference sequence). The CDR3: CASTYRDNQPQHF. In nucleotides, the CDR3 is TGTGCCAGTACCTACAGGGACAATCAGCCCCAGCATTTT.

The DNA for the CDR3 is TGTGCCAGTAGTACCGGACTAGCGGGAGCGTCCTACAATGAGCAGTTCTTC. Translated, it gives CASSTGLAGASYNEQFF. The chain joins TRBV19 to TRBJ2-1; 13 bases match TRBD2. The V gene end was trimmed by 4 bases and the J gene end by 1 base; junction bases not matched to a gene: 4. The CDR3 has 17 amino acids. The germline V gene encodes CDR1 LNHDA and CDR2 SQIVND (reference sequence).

The chain uses TRBV7-2 and TRBJ1-1; TRBD1 might be the D (5 bases). The CDR3 is 14 amino acids. Trimming left V 1 base short and J 4 bases short, with 10 bases between. Per germline, CDR1 SGHTA and CDR2 FQGNSA. The CDR3 sequence is CASSLGGVSTEAFF. The DNA for the CDR3 is TGTGCCAGCAGCTTAGGGGGCGTGAGCACTGAAGCTTTCTTT.

The DNA for the CDR3 is TGTGCCAGTAGTATAGATAACGCGAGTGAAAAACTGTTTTTT. The encoded protein is CASSIDNASEKLFF. This sequence joins TRBV19 and TRBJ1-4, with D unresolved. V was pared by 0 bases and J by 7 bases, with 9 bases between. Germline V gives CDR1 LNHDA, CDR2 SQIVND (reference sequence). The CDR3 is 14 amino acids.

This chain connects TRBV10-1 to TRBJ2-3; tentatively, D is TRBD2 (7 bases). CDR3 size: 15 residues. Looked up from germline, CDR1 is WNHNN and CDR2 is SYGVQD (reference sequence). V lost 3 bases and J 1 base, leaving 11 bases between the germline ends. CDR3 DNA sequence: TGCGCCAGCAGTGAAGAAGGGGGGGGCACAGATACGCAGTATTTT. Translation: CASSEEGGGTDTQYF.

This chain uses TRBV6-1 with TRBJ2-7, with 12 nucleotides matching TRBD1. Germline V gives CDR1 MNHNS, CDR2 SASEGT. V lost 5 bases, J lost 4 bases, and 3 bases stayed unmatched. The CDR3 spans 14 residues. CDR3 nucleotide sequence: TGTGCCAGCAGTCCGGGACAGGGGGCATACGAGCAGTACTTC. This sequence encodes CASSPGQGAYEQYF.

The CDR3 DNA follows: TGTGCCAGCAGCCACCAAAACAGGAATTCACCCCTCCACTTT. Encoded protein: CASSHQNRNSPLHF. This chain uses TRBV7-9 with TRBJ1-6, with TRBD1 as a possible D gene (5 bases). Germline CDR1 is SEHNR and CDR2 is FQNEAQ (reference sequence). The CDR3 sequence is 14 residues long. V gave up 5 bases and J gave up 7 bases, with 12 bases separating them.

This chain connects TRBV5-6 to TRBJ1-5; the match to TRBD1 covers 7 bases. Per germline, CDR1 SGHDT and CDR2 YYEEEE. The CDR3 has 15 residues. With V trimmed by 1 base and J by 4 bases, 5 bases remained unmatched. The CDR3 reads CASSLPGQKNQPQHF. The CDR3 DNA reads as TGTGCCAGCAGCTTGCCGGGACAGAAAAATCAGCCCCAGCATTTT.

The V gene is TRBV7-9, the J gene TRBJ1-2; D is undetermined. Germline V gene lookup returns CDR1 SEHNR and CDR2 FQNEAQ (reference sequence). Trimming cost V 1 base and J 4 bases, with 16 bases left between them. This CDR3 is 16 amino acids long. Written as DNA, the CDR3 is TGTGCCAGCAGCTTAGATCCATACTACACTTCCTATGGCTACACCTTC. Amino acids: CASSLDPYYTSYGYTF.

CDR3 coding DNA: TGTGCCAGCACCATAGGACAGGCGAACACTGAAGCTTTCTTT. Protein sequence: CASTIGQANTEAFF. The chain employs TRBV2 and TRBJ1-1; 7 nucleotides match TRBD1. Looked up from germline, CDR1 is SNHLY and CDR2 is FYNNEI. This CDR3 is built from 14 residues. V shed 7 bases, J shed 1 base, and the junction held 6 bases outside the gene matches.

This rearrangement joins TRBV29-1 to TRBJ1-2, with 8 nucleotides matching TRBD1. J lost 2 bases, V lost 3 bases, and 8 bases had no gene match. The CDR3 is 15 amino acids. Germline V lookup: CDR1 SQVTM, CDR2 ANQGSEA. The CDR3 spells CSVERLGQGNYGYTF. CDR3 nucleotide sequence: TGCAGCGTTGAGAGGCTTGGACAGGGCAACTATGGCTACACCTTC.

The genes are TRBV28 and TRBJ2-1, with D possibly matching TRBD2 (6 bases). V was cut by 6 bases and J by 0 bases, with 15 bases left in between. This CDR3 spans 16 amino acids. Germline V lookup: CDR1 MDHEN, CDR2 SYDVKM. This chain's CDR3 is CASSPVGGSSYNEQFF. The DNA of the CDR3 is TGTGCCAGCAGCCCCGTGGGGGGAAGCTCCTACAATGAGCAGTTCTTC.

This sequence joins TRBV7-3 and TRBJ1-2; 7 bases are a match to TRBD1. CDR1 is SGHTA, CDR2 FQGTGA, per germline. With V trimmed by 5 bases and J by 2 bases, 2 bases remained unmatched. CDR3 size: 13 residues. This chain's CDR3 is CASSMGQNYGYTF. CDR3 DNA: TGTGCCAGCAGCATGGGACAGAACTATGGCTACACCTTC.

The J gene is TRBJ1-3, the V gene TRBV10-1; D might be TRBD1 (6 bases). The germline V and J ends were trimmed by 6 bases and 0 bases, with 21 bases remaining between them. The CDR3 spans 18 residues. Per the germline V gene, CDR1 is WNHNN and CDR2 is SYGVQD (reference sequence). The CDR3 nucleotides are TGCGCCAGCAGGGATCCGGGGGCCCGCGGGGGCTCTGGAAACACCATATATTTT. It encodes CASRDPGARGGSGNTIYF.

The chain recombines TRBV18 with TRBJ1-3; 10 positions agree with TRBD1. The V segment lost 3 bases and the J segment 6 bases; nucleotides outside the gene matches: 5. This CDR3 has 15 residues. Germline V gene sequence: CDR1 KGHSH, CDR2 LQKENI. The DNA of the CDR3 is TGTGCCAGCTCACCCCAGGGACAGGGGTTAAACACCATATATTTT. Translation: CASSPQGQGLNTIYF.

The V and J genes are TRBV5-1 and TRBJ2-1; D gene unclear. The CDR3 spans 16 residues. V was cut by 1 base and J by 2 bases, with 13 bases left in between. From germline, CDR1 is SGHRS and CDR2 YFSETQ. The CDR3 here is CASSLMAQATYNEQFF. Here the CDR3 DNA reads TGCGCCAGCAGCTTGATGGCGCAGGCCACCTACAATGAGCAGTTCTTC.